Listed here is a single T cell receptor (beta chain). These data belong to a study of blood T cells in healthy people across ages. Next came a second PCR, run for roughly 7 to 12 cycles, which used a sample-barcoded 5' primer along with a J-beta primer mix. TCRdb recomputed calls from the 5' RACE reads with MiXCR, one row per CDR3 protein. The top ten clones hold roughly 10% of a sample with over 450,000 distinct CDR3 sequences, approximately 25% of them seen once. The germline V gene encodes CDR1 LGHNA and CDR2 YSLEER. The CDR3 contains 18 residues. Trimming shortened V by 0 bases and J by 0 bases, and 15 bases separated the two germline ends. These records were also assigned to another study, of T cells of mothers and their children.

The TCR comes from a boy younger than 18 in good health. Sequencing was carried out using blood. This chain uses TRBV4-3 with TRBJ1-3; D may be TRBD1 (5 bases). DNA of the CDR3: TGCGCCAGCAGCCAAGATTGGGGGATAGGGAACTCTGGAAACACCATATATTTT. This sequence encodes CASSQDWGIGNSGNTIYF.